This T cell receptor beta chain was observed in a study of shared clonotypes between healthy human individuals (dated by TCRdb to the early 2020s). Background on the whole study: A few men and two women, aged 18 to 49 years, made up the cohort. For each donor, CD4 naive and CD4 memory were each run on three plates, CD8 naive on two plates, and CD8 memory on one plate. The study deeply sequenced blood TCR repertoires of about five healthy adults to estimate repertoire size and the extent of clonotype sharing between individuals. To increase sequencing depth and limit assay-specific biases, TCR repertoire library preparation and sequencing were carried out by different laboratories using diverse techniques. Per donor, leukapheresis produced somewhere between about 0.8 and 9 billion PBMCs.

As for this clone: Its binding antigen is unknown. No clone much larger than this one lies a single base away; base qualities are absent.

Inclusive of the bounding cysteine and phenylalanine, the CDR3 is 15 residues long. The kept DNA is CDR3 alone, 45 bases in frame from the first base. Per the germline V gene, SGHDT is the CDR1 and YYEEEE is the CDR2. Relative to germline, V is 4 bases shorter and J is 5 bases shorter, with 18 bases between their ends. Overall study results and their limits: Sampling was restricted to blood, and TCR repertoires in tissues likely differ from the TCR repertoires found in blood. Compared with non-shared clonotypes, clonotypes shared by all four sorted-subset donors had higher generation probabilities. Because the study included a small number of donors, the genetic and exposure-history diversity represented was limited. Naive subsets generally had larger estimated clonotype richness than memory subsets. Across a handful of donors, about 4.5% of naive CD4, roughly 3.5% of naive CD8, approximately 2.5% of memory CD4, and approximately 0.42% of memory CD8 clonotypes were shared. Incomplete sequencing was indicated by rarefaction of sorted-subset datasets, despite the large sequencing depth. Pairwise subsampling led to the expectation that sequencing depth would affect the degree of clonotype sharing among donors.

CD8 naive samples were CD45RO-negative cells positively selected for CCR7, giving a CD45RA+CCR7+ population that excluded TemRA cells. The donors were healthy, HIV-negative adults with no recently reported acute infections or vaccinations. Every donor was a Caucasian adult living in Nashville, Tennessee, USA. After blood collection by leukapheresis, PBMCs were isolated using Ficoll-Histopaque density gradient centrifugation and then cryopreserved in the vapor phase of liquid nitrogen. Analytical flow cytometry was used to check the purity and quantity of each magnetically sorted T cell population. Genomic DNA was isolated from every sorted fraction and measured by UV absorbance on a Nanodrop 2000c. TCR CDR3 regions were amplified from genomic DNA by multiplex PCR using the deep immunoSEQ assay. For each cell subset, the extracted genomic DNA was distributed evenly across all wells of several immunoSEQ 96-well plates, and each plate served as one replicate. Each replicate PCR for sorted subsets received 150 to 250 ng genomic DNA, equal to 30,000 or so T cell genomes. Purified libraries were quantified with a Qubit 3.0 fluorometer, sized on a Bioanalyzer 2100, and re-quantified with the KAPA Library Quantification kit. Every immunoSEQ 96-well plate was sequenced on a separate single-read 150-cycle Illumina NextSeq 550 flow cell. The authors' pipeline ran thus. Because the immunoSEQ output held only junctional sequences and lacked quality scores, the filtering could not match the filtering applied to full-length reads. Sequences were annotated with PyIR, a Python wrapper for IgBLAST v1.9, using IMGT germline references to assign V/J genes and CDR3. Any read was removed if the V/J assignment was weak (E-value above 1e-6), the CDR3 was missing, or the read contained stop codons, out-of-frame junctions, or ambiguous translated residues. V3J clonotypes were defined by identical inferred V gene, J gene, and CDR3 amino acid sequence. The percentage overlap between two repertoires was calculated by dividing the number of shared unique clonotypes by the size of the smaller repertoire. Repertoire richness was assessed with RTK rarefaction, the Chao1 estimator, and Recon v2.1 estimates of unobserved clonotypes. OLGA was used to compute generation probabilities for all TCRbeta clonotypes that the gDNA method yielded from several donors. What TCRdb holds here is the immuneACCESS table cut down to in-frame rearrangements. Part of the clones is not present; checked against another copy, under half of the missing clones reflect an unresolved V gene, and the others are unexplained. D and trimming were read from the DNA, whereas the V and J calls and clone size are those reported in that table. The sample table records about 2,100,000 clones; 90% to 95% of these occur just once. The ten top clones hold roughly 1.8% of the sample.

The sequence derives from a man aged 18 to 35 in good health. Some clones in this sample may be carry-over from other donors' samples. This sequence uses TRBV5-6 and TRBJ2-5; the D segment could be TRBD2, given 6 matching bases. The material sequenced was naive CD8+ T cells from PBMCs. Taken with the paper, the label for cell subset or site translates to: CD45RA+CCR7+. The encoded CDR3 is CASSPYGEVQETQYF. The bases read TGTGCCAGCAGCCCTTATGGGGAGGTTCAGGAGACCCAGTACTTC.